These 17 T cell receptor beta chains were all obtained from the same sample, sequenced in a study of blood T cell repertoires in COVID-19. The method was immunoSEQ multiplex PCR; TCRdb's version includes in-frame clones alone and lacks a portion of them. The sample comprises approximately 200,000 clones, approximately 94% of which are singletons, and about 0.76% rests with the top ten. The sample taken for sequencing was peripheral blood. The receptors stem from a man aged 25 to 45 with COVID-19, enrolled during active disease.

V and J are TRBV25-1 and TRBJ1-1; 7 bases match TRBD1. The CDR3 loop spans 14 amino acids. Trimming took 2 bases from V and 7 from J; bases not matched to a gene: 7. Per the germline V gene, CDR1 is MGHDK and CDR2 is SYGVNS. In nucleotides, the CDR3 is TGTGCCAGCAGTGAAAGGGGACAGCTATATGAAGCTTTCTTT. Its translation is CASSERGQLYEAFF. Based on the CDR3 plus reference TRBV25-1 and TRBJ1-1, the full variable domain is EADIYQTPRYLVIGTGKKITLECSQTMGHDKMYWYQQDPGMELHLIHYSYGVNSTEKGDLSSESTVSRIRTEHFPLTLESARPSHTSQYLCASSERGQLYEAFFGQGTRLTVV.

This chain links TRBV5-1 with TRBJ1-2, with a possible D match to TRBD1 (6 bases). This CDR3 is 12 amino acids long. CDR1 and CDR2 from the germline V gene are SGHRS and YFSETQ. V was clipped by 4 bases and J by 6 bases, with 10 bases between them. CDR3 bases: TGCGCCAGCAGCCCGGACAGAGATGGCTACACCTTC. This encodes CASSPDRDGYTF.

V is TRBV3-1 (or the pseudogene TRBV3-2) and J is TRBJ2-5, with D tentatively TRBD2 (7 bases). This CDR3 contains 13 residues. Germline V gene sequence: CDR1 LGHDT, CDR2 YNNKEL (reference sequence). V was clipped by 5 bases and J by 5 bases, with 12 bases between them. The CDR3 DNA reads TGTGCCAGCAGCATGGGGGGGCCGGAGACCCAGTACTTC. The encoded protein is CASSMGGPETQYF.

The chain links TRBV6-2 or TRBV6-3 to TRBJ2-2; the match to TRBD1 covers 7 bases. This CDR3 contains 17 residues. Germline lookup yields CDR1 MNHEY and CDR2 SVGEGT. The J segment lost 2 bases and the V segment lost 6 bases, leaving 12 bases of the junction unmatched. CDR3 sequence: CASRPLPGTDNTGELFF. The CDR3 coding sequence is TGTGCCAGCAGACCTCTCCCCGGGACAGATAACACCGGGGAGCTGTTTTTT.

The V call is TRBV9, the J call TRBJ2-3, with 11 bases fitting TRBD2. The CDR3 is made up of 17 amino acids. Germline V gives CDR1 SGDLS, CDR2 YYNGEE. Trimming cost V 4 bases and J 5 bases; bases outside gene matches: 12. The CDR3 region is CASSSRGTSGLLDTQYF. CDR3 in DNA: TGTGCCAGCAGCTCGAGGGGGACTAGCGGTCTGTTAGATACGCAGTATTTT. Complete variable domain (other parts from reference TRBV9 and TRBJ2-3): DSGVTQTPKHLITATGQRVTLRCSPRSGDLSVYWYQQSLDQGLQFLIQYYNGEERAKGNILERFSAQQFPDLHSELNLSSLELGDSALYFCASSSRGTSGLLDTQYFGPGTRLTVL.

This clone occurred once. This chain uses TRBV19 with TRBJ2-7, with TRBD1 matching 9 bases. Trimming removed 5 bases from V and 2 bases from J; junction bases left unmatched: 10. The germline V gene encodes CDR1 LNHDA and CDR2 SQIVND (reference sequence). The CDR3 has 16 amino acids. The CDR3 nucleotides are TGTGCCAGTAGTCACTCCACAGGGGGCCTTACCTACGAGCAGTACTTC. Amino acid sequence: CASSHSTGGLTYEQYF. Complete variable domain (other parts from reference TRBV19 and TRBJ2-7): DGGITQSPKYLFRKEGQNVTLSCEQNLNHDAMYWYRQDPGQGLRLIYYSQIVNDFQKGDIAEGYSVSREKKESFPLTVTSAQKNPTAFYLCASSHSTGGLTYEQYFGPGTRLTVT.

The CDR3: CASSVAHSGGADTQYF. The CDR3, as DNA: TGTGCCAGCAGCGTCGCCCATAGCGGGGGGGCAGATACGCAGTATTTT. The chain employs TRBV9 and TRBJ2-3; TRBD2 agrees at 11 bases. The J segment lost 4 bases and the V segment lost 2 bases, leaving 6 bases of the junction unmatched. The CDR3 sequence is 16 residues long. Germline V lookup: CDR1 SGDLS, CDR2 YYNGEE. Based on the CDR3 plus reference TRBV9 and TRBJ2-3, the full variable domain is DSGVTQTPKHLITATGQRVTLRCSPRSGDLSVYWYQQSLDQGLQFLIQYYNGEERAKGNILERFSAQQFPDLHSELNLSSLELGDSALYFCASSVAHSGGADTQYFGPGTRLTVL.

The V call is TRBV5-1, the J call TRBJ2-1; D gene uncertain. The CDR3 loop spans 14 amino acids. The V and J ends lost 0 bases and 5 bases respectively, with 9 bases between them. CDR1 is SGHRS, CDR2 YFSETQ, per germline. The CDR3 reads CASSLGAFDNEQFF. CDR3 nucleotides: TGCGCCAGCAGCTTGGGGGCGTTCGACAATGAGCAGTTCTTC.

V and J are TRBV27 and TRBJ1-5; D possibly corresponds to TRBD1 (6 bases). V lost 6 bases, J lost 12 bases, and 21 bases lay in between. The CDR3 contains 14 residues. Germline V gene sequence: CDR1 MNHEY, CDR2 SMNVEV (reference sequence). CDR3 DNA sequence: TGTGCCAGCAGCCTCAAAACAGGGTCCCTTAACCAGCATTTT. Translation gives CASSLKTGSLNQHF.

The chain uses TRBV29-1 and TRBJ1-5, with a tentative D call TRBD1 (6 bases). The CDR3 spans 13 residues. Trimming cost V 7 bases and J 4 bases, with 14 bases left between them. Looked up from germline, CDR1 is SQVTM and CDR2 is ANQGSEA. The DNA for the CDR3 is TGCAGCGCTGCCCAGGGGCTAAATCAGCCCCAGCATTTT. Protein: CSAAQGLNQPQHF.

This clone showed up just once. The chain uses TRBV6-1 and TRBJ1-1; D unresolved. Looked up from germline, CDR1 is MNHNS and CDR2 is SASEGT. The V gene lost 2 bases and the J gene lost 4 bases, with 8 bases spanning the gap. CDR3 length: 13 residues. This chain's CDR3 is CASSESLSTEAFF. The CDR3 bases are TGTGCCAGCAGTGAATCCCTCTCCACTGAAGCTTTCTTT.

The count of this clone is one. J is TRBJ1-5 and V is TRBV27, with 8 bases fitting TRBD1. With 6 bases clipped from V and 2 bases from J, the junction kept 6 bases outside the gene matches. The V gene's germline CDR1 is MNHEY and CDR2 SMNVEV (reference sequence). There are 15 residues in the CDR3. The CDR3 protein is CASRSQGAGNQPQHF. The CDR3 DNA reads TGTGCCAGCAGATCTCAGGGGGCCGGCAATCAGCCCCAGCATTTT.

V usage is TRBV9 and J usage is TRBJ2-7; TRBD1 matches 8 bases. Germline V CDR1 and CDR2: SGDLS, YYNGEE. CDR3 length equals 15 residues. The V segment lost 0 bases and the J segment 5 bases; nucleotides outside the gene matches: 7. CDR3 in amino acids: CASSVGWTGSDEQYF. Here the CDR3 DNA reads TGTGCCAGCAGCGTAGGTTGGACAGGGTCGGACGAGCAGTACTTC.

This clone occurred once. Other nucleotide sequences from this sample produce the same CDR3. This chain connects TRBV19 to TRBJ1-1; D remains unclear. The length of the CDR3 is 14 residues. CDR1 LNHDA and CDR2 SQIVND come from the germline V gene (reference sequence). Trimming took 0 bases from V and 1 from J, leaving 6 bases between them. In DNA, the CDR3 is TGTGCCAGTAGTATAGACAGTGGGAACACTGAAGCTTTCTTT. It yields the protein CASSIDSGNTEAFF.

The chain uses TRBV11-2 and TRBJ1-2; a weak D match, TRBD1 (5 bases). V lost 6 bases to trimming and J lost 6 bases, with 11 bases between them. Germline loops: CDR1 SGHAT, CDR2 FQNNGV. The CDR3 has 12 amino acids. In DNA, the CDR3 is TGTGCCAGCAGAGGCGGGACGGATGGCTACACCTTC. It specifies CASRGGTDGYTF.

The chain uses TRBV5-5 and TRBJ1-5; D not resolved. The CDR3 sequence is 16 residues long. Per germline, CDR1 SGHKS and CDR2 YYEKEE (reference sequence). Deletions cut 4 bases from V and 2 bases from J, with 16 bases between. The CDR3 protein is CASSEALALGNQPQHF. CDR3 bases: TGTGCCAGCAGCGAGGCGTTAGCCCTTGGCAATCAGCCCCAGCATTTT.

The chain links TRBV12-5 to TRBJ2-7; D is possibly TRBD1 (5 bases). The V gene's germline CDR1 is LGHNT and CDR2 FRNRAP. The V and J ends lost 5 bases and 5 bases respectively, with 13 bases between them. The CDR3 sequence is 13 residues long. The CDR3 here is CASGPPPRDEQYF. DNA for the CDR3: TGTGCTAGTGGTCCGCCCCCCAGGGACGAGCAGTACTTC.